The present TCR beta chain was sequenced within a study of regulatory T cells in long-lasting Graves disease. General study results and limits: It was in persistent disease that TRBV28, TRBJ1-2 and TRBJ2-5 were favored. Persistent patients shared more public clonotypes (about 2,800) than newly diagnosed patients (about 970).

HTBI primers from iRepertoire and Arm-PCR of CDR3 regions yielded the TCR beta libraries. TCRdb passed the multiplex PCR reads through MiXCR, listing each CDR3 protein once. The repertoire holds 510,000 or so distinct CDR3 sequences, with 9.5% to 15% as singletons. Sample time point: newly diagnosed GD, antithyroid drugs for less than 3 months. The TCR library used RNA extracted from PBMCs. J lost 4 bases, V lost 5 bases, and 5 bases had no gene match. CDR1 and CDR2 (germline): PRHDT, FYEKMQ (reference sequence). This CDR3 spans 13 amino acids. Many counts were recorded for this clonotype. Its specificity is unknown. These records were also assigned to another study, of T cells in Graves' hyperthyroidism and ophthalmopathy.

The sequence derives from a woman in her thirties with Graves disease. The rearrangement links TRBV13 to TRBJ2-7, with 7 bases fitting TRBD2. The source was peripheral blood mononuclear cells (PBMCs), collected at new diagnosis, from a patient treated with antithyroid drugs. In nucleotides, the CDR3 is TGTGCCAGCAGCGGGGACGGGAGGTACGAGCAGTACTTC. Amino acid sequence: CASSGDGRYEQYF.